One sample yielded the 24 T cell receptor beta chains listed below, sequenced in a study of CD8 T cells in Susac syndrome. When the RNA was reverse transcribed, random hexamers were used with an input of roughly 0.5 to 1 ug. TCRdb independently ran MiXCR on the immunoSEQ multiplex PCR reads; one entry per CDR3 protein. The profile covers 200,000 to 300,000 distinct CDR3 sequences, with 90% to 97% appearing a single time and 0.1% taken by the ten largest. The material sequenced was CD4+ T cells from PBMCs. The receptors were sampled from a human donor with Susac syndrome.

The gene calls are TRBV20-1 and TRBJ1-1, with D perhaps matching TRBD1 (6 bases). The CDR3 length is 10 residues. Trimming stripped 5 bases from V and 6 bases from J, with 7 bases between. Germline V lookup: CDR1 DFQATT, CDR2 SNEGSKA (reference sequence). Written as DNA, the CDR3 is TGCAGTGCTTGGACAGCTGAAGCTTTCTTT. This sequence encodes CSAWTAEAFF.

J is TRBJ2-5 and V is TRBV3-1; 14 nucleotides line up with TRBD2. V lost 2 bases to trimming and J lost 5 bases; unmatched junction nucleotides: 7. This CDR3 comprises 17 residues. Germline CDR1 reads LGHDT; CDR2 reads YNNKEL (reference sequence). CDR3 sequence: CASSQLGTSGRWETQYF. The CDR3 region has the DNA TGTGCCAGCAGCCAACTAGGGACTAGCGGGAGATGGGAGACCCAGTACTTC.

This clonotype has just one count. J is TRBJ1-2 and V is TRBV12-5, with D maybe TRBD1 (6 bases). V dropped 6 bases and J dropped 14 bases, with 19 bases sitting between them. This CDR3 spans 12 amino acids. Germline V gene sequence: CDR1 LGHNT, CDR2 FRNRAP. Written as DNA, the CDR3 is TGTGCTAGTGGCGACCTTTGGGGGGCTAAAACCTTC. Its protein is CASGDLWGAKTF.

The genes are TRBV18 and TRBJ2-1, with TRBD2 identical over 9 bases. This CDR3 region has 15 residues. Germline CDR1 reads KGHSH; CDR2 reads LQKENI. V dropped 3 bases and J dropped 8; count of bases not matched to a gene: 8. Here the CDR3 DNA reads TGTGCCAGCTCACCCGAGGTAGCGGGAGACGATGAGCAGTTCTTC. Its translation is CASSPEVAGDDEQFF.

The DNA of the CDR3 is TGTGCCATCAGTGAGGCAGGGGAGAGTCAGCCCCAGCATTTT. Translating gives CAISEAGESQPQHF. The V and J genes are TRBV10-3 and TRBJ1-5; D may be TRBD1 (6 bases). This CDR3 region has 14 residues. Per the germline V gene, CDR1 is ENHRY and CDR2 is SYGVKD. The germline V and J ends were trimmed by 2 bases and 6 bases, with 11 bases remaining between them.

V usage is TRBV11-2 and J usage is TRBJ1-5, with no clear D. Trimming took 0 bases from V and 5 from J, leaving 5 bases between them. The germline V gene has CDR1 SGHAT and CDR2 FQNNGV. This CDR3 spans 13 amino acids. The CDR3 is CASSLDPYQPQHF. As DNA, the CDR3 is TGTGCCAGCAGCTTAGATCCGTATCAGCCCCAGCATTTT.

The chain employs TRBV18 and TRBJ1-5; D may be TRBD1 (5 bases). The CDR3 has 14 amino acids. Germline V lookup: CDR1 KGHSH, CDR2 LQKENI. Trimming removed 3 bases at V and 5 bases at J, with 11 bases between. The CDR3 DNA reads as TGTGCCAGCTCACCTACAGGAGGGGATCAGCCCCAGCATTTT. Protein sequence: CASSPTGGDQPQHF.

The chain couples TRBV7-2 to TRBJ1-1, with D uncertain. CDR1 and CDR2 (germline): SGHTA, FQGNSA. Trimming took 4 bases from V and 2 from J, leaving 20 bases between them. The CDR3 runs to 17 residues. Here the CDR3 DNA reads TGTGCCAGCAGCTACCCCTTCGGCAGGCCCGTTAACACTGAAGCTTTCTTT. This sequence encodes CASSYPFGRPVNTEAFF.

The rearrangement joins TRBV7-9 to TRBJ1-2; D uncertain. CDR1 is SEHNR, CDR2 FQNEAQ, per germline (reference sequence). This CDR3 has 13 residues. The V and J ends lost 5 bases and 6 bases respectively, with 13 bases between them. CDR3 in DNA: TGTGCCAGCAGCCCCGCATCGTCTCATGGCTACACCTTC. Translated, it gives CASSPASSHGYTF.

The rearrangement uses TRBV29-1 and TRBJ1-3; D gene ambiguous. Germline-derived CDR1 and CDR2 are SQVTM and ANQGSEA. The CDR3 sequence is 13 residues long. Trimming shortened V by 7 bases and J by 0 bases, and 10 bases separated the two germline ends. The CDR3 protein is CSARPSSGNTIYF. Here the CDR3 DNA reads TGCAGCGCCAGACCAAGCTCTGGAAACACCATATATTTT.

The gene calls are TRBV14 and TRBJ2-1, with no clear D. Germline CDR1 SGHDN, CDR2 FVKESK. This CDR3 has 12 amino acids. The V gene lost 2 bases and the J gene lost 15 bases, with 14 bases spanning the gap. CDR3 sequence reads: CASSQPKSVPFF. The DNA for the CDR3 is TGTGCCAGCAGCCAACCCAAGTCTGTTCCGTTCTTC. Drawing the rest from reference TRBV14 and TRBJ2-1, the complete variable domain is EAGVTQFPSHSVIEKGQTVTLRCDPISGHDNLYWYRRVMGKEIKFLLHFVKESKQDESGMPNNRFLAERTGGTYSTLKVQPAELEDSGVYFCASSQPKSVPFFGPGTRLTVL.

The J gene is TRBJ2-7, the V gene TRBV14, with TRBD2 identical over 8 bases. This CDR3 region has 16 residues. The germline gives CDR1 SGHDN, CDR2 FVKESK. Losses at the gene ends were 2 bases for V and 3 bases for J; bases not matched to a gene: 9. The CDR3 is CASSQFSGMGYYEQYF. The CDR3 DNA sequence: TGTGCCAGCAGCCAATTTAGCGGGATGGGGTACTACGAGCAGTACTTC.

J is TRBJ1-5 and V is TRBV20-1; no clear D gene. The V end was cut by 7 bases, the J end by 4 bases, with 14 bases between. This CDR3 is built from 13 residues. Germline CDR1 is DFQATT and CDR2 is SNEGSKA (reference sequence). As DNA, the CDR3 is TGCAGTGTAACGACAAAGGTTAATCAGCCCCAGCATTTT. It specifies CSVTTKVNQPQHF.

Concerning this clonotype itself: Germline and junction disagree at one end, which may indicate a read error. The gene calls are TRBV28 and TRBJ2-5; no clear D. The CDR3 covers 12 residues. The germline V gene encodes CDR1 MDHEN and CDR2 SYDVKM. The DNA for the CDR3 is TGTGCAAGCAGGCGGTGGGCGGAGACCCAGTACTTC. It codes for CASRRWAETQYF.

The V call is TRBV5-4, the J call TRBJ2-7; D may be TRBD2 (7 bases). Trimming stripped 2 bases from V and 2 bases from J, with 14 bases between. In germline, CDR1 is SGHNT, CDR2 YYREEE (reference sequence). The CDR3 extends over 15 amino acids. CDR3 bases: TGTGCCAGCAGCTTACGCGGGGGCCTGGCCTACGAGCAGTACTTC. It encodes CASSLRGGLAYEQYF.

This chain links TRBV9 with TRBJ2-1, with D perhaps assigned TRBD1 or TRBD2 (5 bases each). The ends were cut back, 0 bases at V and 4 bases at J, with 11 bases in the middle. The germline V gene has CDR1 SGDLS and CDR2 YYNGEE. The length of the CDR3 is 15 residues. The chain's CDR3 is CASSVVGTDYNEQFF. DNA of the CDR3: TGTGCCAGCAGCGTAGTTGGGACGGATTACAATGAGCAGTTCTTC.

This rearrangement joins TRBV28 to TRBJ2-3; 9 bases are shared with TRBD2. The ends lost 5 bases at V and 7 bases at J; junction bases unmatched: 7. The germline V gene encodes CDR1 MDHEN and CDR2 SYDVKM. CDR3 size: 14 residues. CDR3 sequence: CASSDSGSANTQYF. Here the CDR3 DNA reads TGTGCCAGCAGTGATAGCGGGAGTGCGAATACGCAGTATTTT.

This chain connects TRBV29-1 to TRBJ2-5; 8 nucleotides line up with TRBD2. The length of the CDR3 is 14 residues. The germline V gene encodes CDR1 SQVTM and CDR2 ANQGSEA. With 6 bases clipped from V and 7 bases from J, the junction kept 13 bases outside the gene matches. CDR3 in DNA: TGCAGCGTGGTCCGGGAGCGGGAGAGTTGGACCCAGTACTTC. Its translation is CSVVRERESWTQYF.

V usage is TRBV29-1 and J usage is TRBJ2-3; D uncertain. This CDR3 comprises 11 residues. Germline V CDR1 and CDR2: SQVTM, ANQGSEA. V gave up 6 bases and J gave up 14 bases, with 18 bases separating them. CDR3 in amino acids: CSVETGLNPYF. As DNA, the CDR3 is TGCAGCGTCGAGACGGGCCTTAATCCGTATTTT.

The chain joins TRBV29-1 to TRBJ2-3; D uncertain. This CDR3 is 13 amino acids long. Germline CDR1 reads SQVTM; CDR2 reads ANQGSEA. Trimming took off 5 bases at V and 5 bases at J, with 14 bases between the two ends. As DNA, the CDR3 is TGCAGCGTTAGTAGGTCTGGTGTAGATACGCAGTATTTT. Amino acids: CSVSRSGVDTQYF.

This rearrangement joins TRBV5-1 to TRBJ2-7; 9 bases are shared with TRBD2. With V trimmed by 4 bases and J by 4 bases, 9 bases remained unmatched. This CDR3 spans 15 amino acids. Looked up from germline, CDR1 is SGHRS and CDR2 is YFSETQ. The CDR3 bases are TGCGCCAGCAGCCCCGACGTGACTAGCGGTTACGAGCAGTACTTC. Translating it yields CASSPDVTSGYEQYF.

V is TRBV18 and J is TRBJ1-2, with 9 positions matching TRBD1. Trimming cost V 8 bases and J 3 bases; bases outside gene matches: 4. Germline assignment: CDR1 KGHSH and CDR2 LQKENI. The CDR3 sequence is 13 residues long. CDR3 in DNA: TGTGCCAGCGGGAGGGACAGGGACTATGGCTACACCTTC. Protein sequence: CASGRDRDYGYTF.

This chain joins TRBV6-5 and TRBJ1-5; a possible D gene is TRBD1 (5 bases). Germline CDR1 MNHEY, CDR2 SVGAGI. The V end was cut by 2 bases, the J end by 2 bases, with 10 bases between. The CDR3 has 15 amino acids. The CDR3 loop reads CASSYGQGGNQPQHF. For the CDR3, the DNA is TGTGCCAGCAGTTACGGGCAGGGCGGCAATCAGCCCCAGCATTTT.

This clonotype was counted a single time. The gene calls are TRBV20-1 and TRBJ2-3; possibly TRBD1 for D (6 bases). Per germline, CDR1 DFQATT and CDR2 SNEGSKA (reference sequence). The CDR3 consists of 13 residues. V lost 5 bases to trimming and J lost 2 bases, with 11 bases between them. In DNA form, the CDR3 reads TGCAGTGCTGTCCGGGACAACACAGATACGCAGTATTTT. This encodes CSAVRDNTDTQYF.